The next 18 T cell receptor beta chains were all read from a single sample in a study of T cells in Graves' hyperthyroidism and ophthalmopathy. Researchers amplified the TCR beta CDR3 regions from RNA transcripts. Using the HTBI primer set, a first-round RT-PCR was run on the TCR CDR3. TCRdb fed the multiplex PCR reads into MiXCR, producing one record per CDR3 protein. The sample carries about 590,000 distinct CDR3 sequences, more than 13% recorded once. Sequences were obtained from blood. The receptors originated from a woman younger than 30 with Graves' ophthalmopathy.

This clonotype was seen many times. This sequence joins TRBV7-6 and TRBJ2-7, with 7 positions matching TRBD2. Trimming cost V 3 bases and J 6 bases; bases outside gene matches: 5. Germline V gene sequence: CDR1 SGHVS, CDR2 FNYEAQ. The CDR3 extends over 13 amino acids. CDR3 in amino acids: CASSFRDYGEQYF. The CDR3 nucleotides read TGTGCCAGCAGCTTCCGGGACTATGGCGAGCAGTACTTC.

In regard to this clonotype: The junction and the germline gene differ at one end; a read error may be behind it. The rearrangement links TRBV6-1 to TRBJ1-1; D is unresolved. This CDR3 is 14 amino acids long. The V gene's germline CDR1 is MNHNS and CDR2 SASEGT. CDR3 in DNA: TGTGCCATCAGTGAGCGGGGAGAGAACACTGAAGCTTTCTTT. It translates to CAISERGENTEAFF.

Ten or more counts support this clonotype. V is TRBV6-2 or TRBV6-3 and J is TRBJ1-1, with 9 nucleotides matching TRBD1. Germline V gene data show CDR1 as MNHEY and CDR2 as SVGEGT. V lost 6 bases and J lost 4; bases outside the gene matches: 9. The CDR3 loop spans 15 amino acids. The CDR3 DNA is TGTGCCAGCAGAAACAGGGGGCGCGGGAGCACTGAAGCTTTCTTT. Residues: CASRNRGRGSTEAFF.

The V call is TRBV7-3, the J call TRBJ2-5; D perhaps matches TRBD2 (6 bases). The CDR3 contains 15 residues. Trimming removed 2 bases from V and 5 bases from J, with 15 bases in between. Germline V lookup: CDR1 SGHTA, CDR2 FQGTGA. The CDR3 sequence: CASSLEGLRSETQYF. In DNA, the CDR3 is TGTGCCAGCAGCTTAGAGGGACTTAGATCGGAGACCCAGTACTTC.

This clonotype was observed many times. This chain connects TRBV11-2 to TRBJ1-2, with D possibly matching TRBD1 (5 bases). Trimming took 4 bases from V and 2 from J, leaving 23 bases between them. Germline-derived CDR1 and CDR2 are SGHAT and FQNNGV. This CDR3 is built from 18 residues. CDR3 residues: CASSSIRTRIADNYGYTF. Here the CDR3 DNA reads TGTGCCAGCAGCTCGATTCGGACACGTATCGCCGACAACTATGGCTACACCTTC.

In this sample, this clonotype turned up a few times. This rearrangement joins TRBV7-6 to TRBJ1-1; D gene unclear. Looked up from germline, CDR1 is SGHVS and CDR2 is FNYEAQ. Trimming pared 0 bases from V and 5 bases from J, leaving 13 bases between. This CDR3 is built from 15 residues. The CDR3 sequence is CASSLASGGNTEAFF. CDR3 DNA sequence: TGTGCCAGCAGCTTAGCGTCGGGCGGCAATACTGAAGCTTTCTTT.

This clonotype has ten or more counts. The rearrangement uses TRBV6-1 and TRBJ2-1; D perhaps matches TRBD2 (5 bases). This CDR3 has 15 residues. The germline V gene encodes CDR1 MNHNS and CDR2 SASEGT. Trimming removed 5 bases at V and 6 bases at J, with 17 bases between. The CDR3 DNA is TGTGCCAGCAGTTACAGTTTGCGAGGGAGCAATGAGCAGTTCTTC. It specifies CASSYSLRGSNEQFF.

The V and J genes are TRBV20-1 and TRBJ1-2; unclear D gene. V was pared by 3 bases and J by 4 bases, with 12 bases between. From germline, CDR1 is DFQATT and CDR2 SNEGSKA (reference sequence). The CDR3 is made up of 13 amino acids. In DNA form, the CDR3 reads TGCAGTGCTAGGGGGTCTTGGTCCTATGGCTACACCTTC. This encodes CSARGSWSYGYTF.

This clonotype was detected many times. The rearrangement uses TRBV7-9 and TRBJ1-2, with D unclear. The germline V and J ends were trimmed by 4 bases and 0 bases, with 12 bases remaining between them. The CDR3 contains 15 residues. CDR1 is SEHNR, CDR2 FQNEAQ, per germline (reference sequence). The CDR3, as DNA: TGTGCCAGCAGCTCCAGTGAAGGCTCTAACTATGGCTACACCTTC. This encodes CASSSSEGSNYGYTF.

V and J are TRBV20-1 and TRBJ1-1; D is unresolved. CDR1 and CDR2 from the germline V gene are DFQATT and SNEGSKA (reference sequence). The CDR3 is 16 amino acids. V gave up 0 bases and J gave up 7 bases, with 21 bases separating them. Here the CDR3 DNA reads TGCAGTGCTAGAGATCGGGATCGGATTCCCTGGGGTGAAGCTTTCTTT. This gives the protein CSARDRDRIPWGEAFF.

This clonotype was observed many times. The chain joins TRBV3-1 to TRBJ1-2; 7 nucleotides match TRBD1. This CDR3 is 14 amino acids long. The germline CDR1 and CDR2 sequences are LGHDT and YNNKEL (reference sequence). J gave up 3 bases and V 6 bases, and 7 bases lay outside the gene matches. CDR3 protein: CASSRNRGDYGYTF. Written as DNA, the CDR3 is TGTGCCAGCAGTCGAAACAGGGGAGACTATGGCTACACCTTC.

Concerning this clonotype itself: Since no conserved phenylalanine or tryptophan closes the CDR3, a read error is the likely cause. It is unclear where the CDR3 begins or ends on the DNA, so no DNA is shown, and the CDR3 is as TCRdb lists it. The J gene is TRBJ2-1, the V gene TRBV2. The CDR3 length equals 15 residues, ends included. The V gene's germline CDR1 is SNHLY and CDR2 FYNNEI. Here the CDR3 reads CASSAGGSSYNEQSS.

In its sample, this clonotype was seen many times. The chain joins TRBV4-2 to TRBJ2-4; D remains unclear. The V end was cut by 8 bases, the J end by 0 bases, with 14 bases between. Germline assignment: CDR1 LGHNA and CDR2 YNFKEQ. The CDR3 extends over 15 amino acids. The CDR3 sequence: CASALDGPAKNIQYF. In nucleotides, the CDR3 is TGTGCCAGCGCCTTGGACGGCCCAGCCAAAAACATTCAGTACTTC.

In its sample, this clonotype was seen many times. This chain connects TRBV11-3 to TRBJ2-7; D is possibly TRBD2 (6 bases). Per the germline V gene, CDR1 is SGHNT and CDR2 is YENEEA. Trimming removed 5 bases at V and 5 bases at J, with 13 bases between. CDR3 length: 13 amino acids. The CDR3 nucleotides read TGTGCCAGCAGCCCCCTCCGGGGGAACGAGCAGTACTTC. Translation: CASSPLRGNEQYF.

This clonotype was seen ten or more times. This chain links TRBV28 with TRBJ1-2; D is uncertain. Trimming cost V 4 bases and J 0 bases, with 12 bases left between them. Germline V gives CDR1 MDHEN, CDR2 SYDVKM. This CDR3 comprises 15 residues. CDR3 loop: CASSSSGSPNYGYTF. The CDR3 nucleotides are TGTGCCAGCAGTTCTTCAGGTAGCCCTAACTATGGCTACACCTTC.

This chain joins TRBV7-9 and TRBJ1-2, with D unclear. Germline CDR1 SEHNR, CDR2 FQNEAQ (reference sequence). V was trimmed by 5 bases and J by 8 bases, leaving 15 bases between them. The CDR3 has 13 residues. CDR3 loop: CASSPQPGRGYTF. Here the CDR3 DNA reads TGTGCCAGCAGCCCCCAACCAGGTCGCGGCTACACCTTC.

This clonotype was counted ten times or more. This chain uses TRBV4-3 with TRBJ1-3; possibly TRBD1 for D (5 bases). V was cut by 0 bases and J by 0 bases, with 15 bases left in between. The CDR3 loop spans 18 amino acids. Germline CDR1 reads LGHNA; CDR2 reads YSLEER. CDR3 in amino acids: CASSQERGDSSSGNTIYF. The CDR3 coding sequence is TGCGCCAGCAGCCAAGAACGGGGAGACAGCAGCTCTGGAAACACCATATATTTT.

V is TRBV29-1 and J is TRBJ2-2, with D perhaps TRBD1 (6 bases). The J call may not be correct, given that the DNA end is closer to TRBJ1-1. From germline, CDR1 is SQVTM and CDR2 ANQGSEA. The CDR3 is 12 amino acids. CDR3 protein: CSVEAGAEGAFF. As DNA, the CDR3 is TGCAGCGTTGAAGCAGGGGCCGAGGGAGCTTTCTTT.